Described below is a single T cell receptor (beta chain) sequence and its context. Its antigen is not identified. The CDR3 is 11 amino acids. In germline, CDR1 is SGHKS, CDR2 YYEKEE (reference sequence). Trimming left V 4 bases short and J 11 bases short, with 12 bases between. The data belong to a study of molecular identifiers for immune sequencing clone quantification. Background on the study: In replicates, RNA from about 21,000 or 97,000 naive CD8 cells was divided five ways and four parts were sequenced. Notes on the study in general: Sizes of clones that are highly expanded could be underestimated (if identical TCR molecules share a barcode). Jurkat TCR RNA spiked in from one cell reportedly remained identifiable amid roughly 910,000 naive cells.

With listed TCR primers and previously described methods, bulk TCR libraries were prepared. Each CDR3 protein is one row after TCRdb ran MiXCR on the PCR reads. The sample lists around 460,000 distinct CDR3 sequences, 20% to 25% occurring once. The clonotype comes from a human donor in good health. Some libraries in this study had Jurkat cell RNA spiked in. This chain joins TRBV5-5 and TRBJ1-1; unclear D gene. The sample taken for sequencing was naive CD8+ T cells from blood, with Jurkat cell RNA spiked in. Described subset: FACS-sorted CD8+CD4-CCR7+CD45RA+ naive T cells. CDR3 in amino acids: CASSLTTLAFF. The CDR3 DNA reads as TGTGCCAGCAGCCTTACCACCTTGGCTTTCTTT.